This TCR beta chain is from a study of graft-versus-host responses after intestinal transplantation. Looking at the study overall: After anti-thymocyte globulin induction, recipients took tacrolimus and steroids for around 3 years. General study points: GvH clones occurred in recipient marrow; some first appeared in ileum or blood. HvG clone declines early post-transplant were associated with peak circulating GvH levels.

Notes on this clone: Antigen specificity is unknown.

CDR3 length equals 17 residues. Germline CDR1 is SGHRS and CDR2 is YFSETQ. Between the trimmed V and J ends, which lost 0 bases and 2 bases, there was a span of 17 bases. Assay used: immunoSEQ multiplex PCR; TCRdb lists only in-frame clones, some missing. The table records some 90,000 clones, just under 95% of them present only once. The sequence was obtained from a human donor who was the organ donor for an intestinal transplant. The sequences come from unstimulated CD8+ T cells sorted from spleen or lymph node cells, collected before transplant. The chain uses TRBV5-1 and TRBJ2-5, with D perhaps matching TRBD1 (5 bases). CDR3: CASSLAVGAYEQETQYF. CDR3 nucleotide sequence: TGCGCCAGCAGCTTGGCTGTTGGGGCTTACGAACAAGAGACCCAGTACTTC.